This T cell receptor beta chain derives from a study of shared clonotypes between healthy human individuals. Study-wide background: Donor ages ranged 18 to 49 years: a couple of women, three men. Study findings and constraints: Researchers sampled only blood; tissue repertoires likely differ.

Adult donors, all healthy and HIV-negative, had no recent acute infections or vaccinations. As concerns this clone: Antigen specificity is unknown.

CDR1 is MNHNS and CDR2 is SASEGT in the germline V gene. Trimming cost V 2 bases and J 4 bases, with 11 bases left between them. The length of the CDR3 is 14 residues. Each unsorted PBMC replicate got 300 ng genomic DNA, tens of thousands of genomes. Some clones are missing from TCRdb's copy, which holds only in-frame ones; the method was immunoSEQ multiplex PCR. The sample carries around 500,000 clones, over 65% recorded once. The receptor was derived from a woman in her forties in good health. Some clones in this sample may be carry-over from other donors' samples. The material sequenced was PBMCs. The rearrangement uses TRBV6-1 and TRBJ1-2, with unresolved D. CDR3: CASSELGSGYGYTF. In nucleotides, the CDR3 is TGTGCCAGCAGTGAATTAGGGTCGGGCTATGGCTACACCTTC.